The rows below give T cell receptor beta chains drawn from one sample of a study of regulatory T cells in long-lasting Graves disease. One entry per CDR3 protein, called by TCRdb with MiXCR from the multiplex PCR reads. The sample has 530,000 or so distinct CDR3 sequences; about 13% are singletons. This same sample was also taken into another study, of T cells in Graves' hyperthyroidism and ophthalmopathy.

This sample comprised peripheral blood mononuclear cells (PBMCs), obtained at new diagnosis, from a patient treated with antithyroid drugs. The receptors were sampled from a man younger than 40 with Graves disease. The CDR3 runs from the conserved cysteine through the conserved F or W. Fields, in order: CDR3 DNA, CDR3 protein, clone size, D gene, J gene, V gene. A D gene is named only where the DNA matches it firmly. Clone size is not always given. Where it is, it says once, few, many or a class for expanded clones.

DNA: TGCAGCGTAGACGGACTGAACACTGAAGCTTTCTTT
CDR3: CSVDGLNTEAFF
size: many
D: .
J: TRBJ1-1
V: TRBV29-1

DNA: TGTGCCAGCAGTTTACGGCTAGCGGGGGAACAAGAGACCCAGTACTTC
CDR3: CASSLRLAGEQETQYF
size: many
D: TRBD2
J: TRBJ2-5
V: TRBV12-3/TRBV12-4

DNA: TGCAGTGCTAGAGATCCTTGGACTAAAGAGAACACCGGGGAGCTGTTTTTT
CDR3: CSARDPWTKENTGELFF
size: .
D: .
J: TRBJ2-2
V: TRBV20-1

DNA: TGTGCCAGCAGCCTACGTGAGTCACCCCTCCACTTT
CDR3: CASSLRESPLHF
size: .
D: .
J: TRBJ1-6
V: TRBV28

DNA: TGTGCCAGCAGCTTAAGGGGTAGCGGGAGTAAGACCCAGTACTTC
CDR3: CASSLRGSGSKTQYF
size: many
D: TRBD2
J: TRBJ2-5
V: TRBV11-2

DNA: TGTGCCAGCGGAGAGACCCAGTACTTC
CDR3: CASGETQYF
size: many
D: .
J: TRBJ2-5
V: TRBV6-1

DNA: TGTGCCAGTAGTCTTCGGACTAGCGGGAGGGATTACAATGAGCAGTTCTTC
CDR3: CASSLRTSGRDYNEQFF
size: few
D: TRBD2
J: TRBJ2-1
V: TRBV19

DNA: TGTGCCTGGACGCTTGGGACGCGGGGGCAGTACTTC
CDR3: CAWTLGTRGQYF
size: few
D: .
J: TRBJ2-7
V: TRBV30

DNA: TGTGCCAGTAGTATAGAGCGGGGTCGAAAGACCCAGTACTTC
CDR3: CASSIERGRKTQYF
size: many
D: .
J: TRBJ2-5
V: TRBV19

DNA: TGTGCCAGCAGTGCCTGGGACAGGGACTTCTACGAGCAGTACTTC
CDR3: CASSAWDRDFYEQYF
size: many
D: TRBD1
J: TRBJ2-7
V: TRBV25-1

DNA: TGTGCCAGCGGGGCGACAAACACCATATATTTT
CDR3: CASGATNTIYF
size: .
D: .
J: TRBJ1-3
V: TRBV19